This T cell receptor (beta chain) originates from a study of Graves' ophthalmopathy and Graves' hyperthyroidism. Study-level findings and limits: Most expanded clonotypes from thyroid (those above 0.001 frequency) were also found in blood. Prediction of ophthalmopathy progression reached about 65% sensitivity and nearly 75% specificity.

V lost 6 bases, J lost 1 base, and 7 bases stayed unmatched. Germline V lookup: CDR1 MNHEY, CDR2 SVGAGI. CDR3 length: 15 residues. Amplification targeted the TCR beta CDR3 regions, with RNA transcripts as the source material. RT-PCR was first run with HTBI primers, then multiplex PCR in a second round. In TCRdb, the multiplex PCR reads were re-called with MiXCR into one record per CDR3 protein. The repertoire holds about 210,000 distinct CDR3 sequences, over 25% seen once, with approximately 9% in the top ten. Uncontrolled infections, pregnancy, lactation or other autoimmune diseases led to patient exclusion. The sample holds many counts of this clonotype. Its antigen is not identified.

The sequence was obtained from a man aged 50-60 years with Graves' ophthalmopathy. Sequenced input: peripheral blood. The rearrangement links TRBV6-5 to TRBJ2-7, with TRBD1 matching over 9 bases. The CDR3 nucleotides are TGTGCCAGCAGCTCCGGGACAGGGAGTTCCTACGAGCAGTACTTC. It yields the protein CASSSGTGSSYEQYF.